The source of this TCR beta chain is a study of identical twins. General observations from the study: Insertions were reduced in abundant cord blood beta clonotypes but not in memory repertoires. Twins shared out-of-frame alpha sequences with excess low generation probability. Conclusions rested on cross-sectional statistics rather than following the same donors.

This clonotype was seen ten or more times. What it binds is unknown. A universal primer site arose from template switching, and cDNA bore unique molecular identifiers. TCRdb passed the 5' RACE reads through MiXCR, listing each CDR3 protein once. In the table there are about 240,000 distinct CDR3 sequences, roughly a tenth of which are singletons. V gave up 1 base and J gave up 7 bases; unmatched junction bases: 9. The germline gives CDR1 LGHNA, CDR2 YNFKEQ. This CDR3 has 15 residues. This clonotype was obtained from a man aged 50-60 years in good health. The rearrangement joins TRBV4-2 to TRBJ2-7, with 8 bases that match TRBD1. Sequencing was performed on memory T cells sorted from blood. The CDR3 nucleotides read TGTGCCAGCAGCCAAGTTACCGGGACAGGAGAAGAGCAGTACTTC. The encoded protein is CASSQVTGTGEEQYF.